The 10 T cell receptor beta chains presented below share a single source sample, sequenced in a study of T-cell reconstitution after alpha-beta-depleted transplantation in children. This sample's TCRbeta library carried unique molecular identifier barcodes. Using its own MiXCR run on the PCR reads, TCRdb lists one record per CDR3 protein. Counted here are hundreds of thousands of distinct CDR3 sequences, roughly 14% occurring once; the ten biggest clones make up roughly 0.77%. Sequenced material: PBMCs, taken before TCRalphabeta/CD19-depleted stem cell transplant. The receptor source for this set is a girl aged 2-10 years with congenital amegakaryocytic thrombocytopenia, due to receive a stem cell transplant.

There are many counts of this clonotype. The rearrangement uses TRBV5-6 and TRBJ2-5; no firm D call. Trimming removed 1 base at V and 2 bases at J, with 6 bases between. The CDR3 extends over 13 amino acids. Germline V lookup: CDR1 SGHDT, CDR2 YYEEEE. CDR3 bases: TGTGCCAGCAGCTTGCCGACTCAAGAGACCCAGTACTTC. Its translation is CASSLPTQETQYF. The entire variable domain, with the rest obtained from reference TRBV5-6 and TRBJ2-5, is as follows: DAGVTQSPTHLIKTRGQQVTLRCSPKSGHDTVSWYQQALGQGPQFIFQYYEEEERQRGNFPDRFSGHQFPNYSSELNVNALLLGDSALYLCASSLPTQETQYFGPGTRLLVL.

This clonotype was counted many times. The chain has TRBV5-1 and TRBJ2-7; D remains unclear. V lost 0 bases and J lost 7, with 14 bases in between. CDR3 length equals 14 residues. Germline CDR1 and CDR2: SGHRS and YFSETQ. CDR3 coding DNA: TGCGCCAGCAGCTTGGGAGACTCAGTACGGGAGCAGTACTTC. Encoded protein: CASSLGDSVREQYF.

This clonotype has ten or more counts. This chain uses TRBV20-1 with TRBJ1-3; D is ambiguous. The germline V gene encodes CDR1 DFQATT and CDR2 SNEGSKA (reference sequence). V lost 2 bases and J 4 bases, leaving 18 bases between the germline ends. The CDR3 is 16 amino acids. Here the CDR3 reads CSARRTPTGNGNTIYF. CDR3 in DNA: TGCAGTGCTAGACGAACGCCGACTGGGAACGGAAACACCATATATTTT.

This clonotype was seen repeatedly, ten times or more. The rearrangement uses TRBV29-1 and TRBJ1-2; D is perhaps TRBD1 (6 bases). The germline V gene encodes CDR1 SQVTM and CDR2 ANQGSEA. Deletions cut 4 bases from V and 4 bases from J, with 19 bases between. CDR3 length equals 15 residues. The CDR3: CSVVLLGAGTYGYTF. The CDR3 coding sequence is TGCAGCGTTGTCCTTTTGGGGGCAGGGACCTATGGCTACACCTTC.

The chain couples TRBV5-8 to TRBJ1-4; the D is unclear. The V end lost 2 bases, the J end lost 0 bases, and 5 bases lay between the germline ends. Germline V gives CDR1 SGHTS, CDR2 YDEGEE. The length of the CDR3 is 14 residues. In DNA, the CDR3 is TGTGCCAGCAGCTTTAGCACAACTAATGAAAAACTGTTTTTT. Protein: CASSFSTTNEKLFF.

The V call is TRBV19, the J call TRBJ2-3; 7 bases fit TRBD1. Unmatched junction bases numbered 9, after V lost 5 bases and J lost 4 bases. The germline CDR1 and CDR2 sequences are LNHDA and SQIVND (reference sequence). The CDR3 totals 15 residues. The chain's CDR3 is CASSPLGGGADTQYF. The CDR3 nucleotides read TGTGCCAGTAGTCCTCTAGGGGGCGGCGCAGATACGCAGTATTTT.

This clonotype was seen at least ten times. The V gene is TRBV12-3 or TRBV12-4, the J gene TRBJ2-7; 7 bases align to TRBD1. CDR3 length: 14 residues. V lost 5 bases, J lost 4 bases, and 8 bases stayed unmatched. CDR3 protein: CASSPSLTGYEQYF. The CDR3 bases are TGTGCCAGCAGTCCCAGCCTGACAGGGTACGAGCAGTACTTC.

This clonotype was seen many times. The chain recombines TRBV5-1 with TRBJ2-2, with D perhaps matching TRBD2 (5 bases). The V end was cut by 0 bases, the J end by 6 bases, with 6 bases between. This CDR3 comprises 13 residues. Germline CDR1 reads SGHRS; CDR2 reads YFSETQ. CDR3 DNA sequence: TGCGCCAGCAGCTTGGGCGGGCCCGGGGAGCTGTTTTTT. This sequence encodes CASSLGGPGELFF.

The DNA of the CDR3 is TGTGCCAGTAGTATTACGGGACATCGGGGAAACATTCAGTACTTC. It encodes CASSITGHRGNIQYF. The gene calls are TRBV19 and TRBJ2-4, with TRBD1 as a possible D gene (6 bases). V was shortened by 3 bases and J by 6 bases, with 15 bases between the two germline ends. The CDR3 contains 15 residues. CDR1 and CDR2 (germline): LNHDA, SQIVND (reference sequence). The full variable domain, with the rest looked up from reference TRBV19 and TRBJ2-4, is DGGITQSPKYLFRKEGQNVTLSCEQNLNHDAMYWYRQDPGQGLRLIYYSQIVNDFQKGDIAEGYSVSREKKESFPLTVTSAQKNPTAFYLCASSITGHRGNIQYFGAGTRLSVL.

This clonotype was seen only a few times. The genes are TRBV28 and TRBJ1-6, with no clear D. V was shortened by 6 bases and J by 9 bases, with 18 bases between the two germline ends. Germline V gene data show CDR1 as MDHEN and CDR2 as SYDVKM. This CDR3 is built from 15 residues. The CDR3 loop reads CASRSSGARGSPLHF. CDR3 coding DNA: TGTGCCAGCAGGTCCTCCGGAGCTCGGGGTTCACCCCTCCACTTT.